Listed here are 8 T cell receptor beta chains from one sample, sequenced in a study of control samples from healthy donors and cancer patients. Assay used: immunoSEQ multiplex PCR; TCRdb lists only in-frame clones, some missing. The sample has around 110,000 clones, over 90% seen once. The material sequenced was blood. Receptors were obtained from a man younger than 40 in good health.

Notes on this clone: An end of the junction differs from the germline gene, which may be a read error. The chain combines TRBV5-1 with TRBJ2-7; no clear D. Per the germline V gene, CDR1 is SGHRS and CDR2 is YFSETQ. The CDR3 totals 14 residues. The DNA of the CDR3 is TGCGCCAGCACCTTGCAGCCGAGCTCCTACGAGCAGTACTTC. This translates into CASTLQPSSYEQYF.

To note about this clone: The sample has other DNA sequences that encode this CDR3 too. This chain joins TRBV7-8 and TRBJ1-2; D remains unclear. The CDR3 contains 16 residues. With 5 bases removed from V and 6 bases from J, the gap between germline ends came to 22 bases. From germline, CDR1 is SGHVS and CDR2 FQNEAQ. For the CDR3, the DNA is TGTGCCAGCAGCGTTCGGCAGGTGTTAGTGATGGATGGCTACACCTTC. Encoded protein: CASSVRQVLVMDGYTF.

The gene calls are TRBV5-6 and TRBJ2-2; no definite D call. Deletions cut 1 base from V and 6 bases from J, with 7 bases between. The CDR3 covers 13 residues. The germline V gene encodes CDR1 SGHDT and CDR2 YYEEEE. The CDR3 loop is CASSLFGPGELFF. CDR3 bases: TGTGCCAGCAGCTTGTTTGGTCCCGGGGAGCTGTTTTTT.

The rearrangement links TRBV7-8 to TRBJ2-1; 7 bases map to TRBD2. This CDR3 comprises 15 residues. V shed 6 bases and J 5 bases; nucleotides not matched to a gene: 10. The germline gives CDR1 SGHVS, CDR2 FQNEAQ. CDR3 region: CASRRAGNQNNEQFF. The CDR3 nucleotides are TGTGCCAGCAGAAGAGCGGGGAACCAAAACAATGAGCAGTTCTTC.

This clone was seen only once. CDR3 residues: CASSALFTGDTQYF. The CDR3 DNA sequence: TGTGCCAGCAGCGCTCTATTCACAGGAGATACGCAGTATTTT. V is TRBV9 and J is TRBJ2-3; perhaps TRBD1 as D (5 bases). Germline lookup yields CDR1 SGDLS and CDR2 YYNGEE. The CDR3 has 14 residues. The V gene lost 3 bases and the J gene lost 5 bases, with 13 bases spanning the gap. The full variable domain, completed using reference TRBV9 and TRBJ2-3, is DSGVTQTPKHLITATGQRVTLRCSPRSGDLSVYWYQQSLDQGLQFLIQYYNGEERAKGNILERFSAQQFPDLHSELNLSSLELGDSALYFCASSALFTGDTQYFGPGTRLTVL.

The chain couples TRBV7-9 to TRBJ1-3; D uncertain. Deletions cut 4 bases from V and 4 bases from J, with 17 bases between. The V gene's germline CDR1 is SEHNR and CDR2 FQNEAQ (reference sequence). CDR3 size: 16 residues. This CDR3 reads CASSSEGPGLGNTIYF. CDR3 nucleotide sequence: TGTGCCAGCAGCTCCGAAGGCCCGGGATTAGGAAACACCATATATTTT.

The table lists this clone with a count of one. The chain is built from TRBV19 and TRBJ1-2, with D maybe TRBD1 (5 bases). V was shortened by 8 bases and J by 2 bases, with 21 bases between the two germline ends. The CDR3 spans 16 residues. CDR1 LNHDA and CDR2 SQIVND come from the germline V gene (reference sequence). DNA for the CDR3: TGTGCCAGTTCGTATTCGGGTCGGGGGTTGAACTATGGCTACACCTTC. As protein: CASSYSGRGLNYGYTF.

This chain uses TRBV27 with TRBJ1-5, with no clear D. CDR1 is MNHEY and CDR2 is SMNVEV in the germline V gene (reference sequence). There are 13 residues in the CDR3. V lost 3 bases to trimming and J lost 5 bases, with 8 bases between them. The CDR3 region is CASSLQLDQPQHF. The CDR3 region has the DNA TGTGCCAGCAGTTTGCAGCTGGATCAGCCCCAGCATTTT.